Listed here are 29 T cell receptor beta chains from one sample, sequenced in a study of neurological immune-mediated disorders. TCRdb re-analysed the 5' RACE reads in MiXCR, keeping a single row per CDR3 protein. The sample lists some 29,000 distinct CDR3 sequences; approximately 6.6% were seen once. Sequenced input: PBMCs. These receptors all stem from a woman aged 45-60 years in good health.

This clonotype came up many times. This chain links TRBV12-3 or TRBV12-4 with TRBJ1-6; D not certain. Trimming shortened V by 6 bases and J by 7 bases, and 10 bases separated the two germline ends. The CDR3 loop spans 13 amino acids. CDR3 protein: CASSKIRNSPLHF. The CDR3 DNA reads as TGTGCCAGCAGCAAGATAAGAAATTCACCCCTCCACTTT.

This clonotype was counted at least ten times. The V and J genes are TRBV5-1 and TRBJ2-7; D not certain. From germline, CDR1 is SGHRS and CDR2 YFSETQ. V was cut by 0 bases and J by 3 bases, with 13 bases left in between. The CDR3 has 15 amino acids. The CDR3 sequence is CASSLDPGRVYEQYF. CDR3 sequence (DNA): TGCGCCAGCAGCTTGGATCCGGGCCGGGTCTACGAGCAGTACTTC.

The table lists this clonotype with many counts. The genes are TRBV2 and TRBJ1-1; tentative D call: TRBD1 (6 bases). Germline V gene sequence: CDR1 SNHLY, CDR2 FYNNEI. Trimming took 4 bases from V and 4 from J, leaving 13 bases between them. The CDR3 covers 14 residues. CDR3 nucleotides: TGTGCCAGCAGTGGGGGGGGCACCAGCACTGAAGCTTTCTTT. Encoded protein: CASSGGGTSTEAFF.

This clonotype was detected only a few times. The chain employs TRBV28 and TRBJ2-7; D is ambiguous. The CDR3 consists of 12 residues. The V and J ends lost 2 bases and 2 bases respectively, with 4 bases between them. The germline CDR1 and CDR2 sequences are MDHEN and SYDVKM. The CDR3 loop is CASSLNTYEQYF. As DNA, the CDR3 is TGTGCCAGCAGTTTAAATACCTACGAGCAGTACTTC. The variable domain in full, completed from reference TRBV28 and TRBJ2-7, reads DVKVTQSSRYLVKRTGEKVFLECVQDMDHENMFWYRQDPGLGLRLIYFSYDVKMKEKGDIPEGYSVSREKKERFSLILESASTNQTSMYLCASSLNTYEQYFGPGTRLTVT.

This clonotype has ten or more counts. CDR3 sequence: CASRPPGGTQHF. CDR3 in DNA: TGTGCCAGCAGGCCCCCGGGTGGGACCCAGCATTTT. V is TRBV2 and J is TRBJ1-5; no reliable D call. This CDR3 contains 12 residues. Trimming removed 6 bases from V and 11 bases from J, with 14 bases in between. The germline V gene encodes CDR1 SNHLY and CDR2 FYNNEI.

This clonotype has ten or more counts. The rearrangement links TRBV10-1 to TRBJ1-1; D is possibly TRBD1 (6 bases). Looked up from germline, CDR1 is WNHNN and CDR2 is SYGVQD (reference sequence). This CDR3 is 17 amino acids long. Trimming shortened V by 10 bases and J by 2 bases, and 26 bases separated the two germline ends. DNA of the CDR3: TGCGCCAACAACTTGCCGGAAGGACAGCCGAGCAACACTGAAGCTTTCTTT. Translated: CANNLPEGQPSNTEAFF.

This clonotype was picked up many times. The J gene is TRBJ2-1, the V gene TRBV6-4, with 8 positions matching TRBD2. The CDR3 is 14 amino acids. J was trimmed by 3 bases and V by 3 bases; bases with no gene match: 1. The V gene's germline CDR1 is MRHNA and CDR2 SNTAGT. DNA for the CDR3: TGTGCCAGCAGTGAGACTAGCGACTACAATGAGCAGTTCTTC. Its translation is CASSETSDYNEQFF.

This clonotype has ten or more counts. The CDR3: CASSPAQGRNEQFF. The CDR3 DNA is TGTGCCAGCAGCCCCGCGCAGGGGAGGAATGAGCAGTTCTTC. The chain employs TRBV7-3 and TRBJ2-1; D may correspond to TRBD1 or TRBD2 (6 bases each). This CDR3 is built from 14 residues. Germline V gene data show CDR1 as SGHTA and CDR2 as FQGTGA. Trimming cost V 5 bases and J 7 bases, with 15 bases left between them.

The sample holds many counts of this clonotype. The V call is TRBV7-2, the J call TRBJ1-2; a weak D match, TRBD1 (5 bases). V lost 3 bases to trimming and J lost 2 bases, with 13 bases between them. The germline CDR1 and CDR2 sequences are SGHTA and FQGNSA. This CDR3 contains 15 residues. CDR3: CASSFGSSGNYGYTF. For the CDR3, the DNA is TGTGCCAGCAGCTTTGGGTCTTCAGGGAACTATGGCTACACCTTC.

V is TRBV28 and J is TRBJ2-1, with no clear D. Deletions cut 6 bases from V and 7 bases from J, with 13 bases between. The CDR3 length is 13 residues. The germline V gene has CDR1 MDHEN and CDR2 SYDVKM. The CDR3 is CASRPTCMNEQFF. DNA for the CDR3: TGTGCCAGCAGACCGACATGTATGAATGAGCAGTTCTTC.

There are many counts of this clonotype. The rearrangement links TRBV20-1 to TRBJ2-5; a possible D gene is TRBD1 (5 bases). The CDR3 is made up of 13 amino acids. Germline V gene lookup returns CDR1 DFQATT and CDR2 SNEGSKA (reference sequence). With 5 bases removed from V and 5 bases from J, the gap between germline ends came to 15 bases. CDR3 sequence: CSAPQRGTETQYF. In nucleotides, the CDR3 is TGCAGTGCTCCCCAAAGGGGTACGGAGACCCAGTACTTC.

At least ten counts were recorded for this clonotype. This sequence joins TRBV7-9 and TRBJ2-7, with 8 bases that match TRBD1. The CDR3 sequence is 14 residues long. Per the germline V gene, CDR1 is SEHNR and CDR2 is FQNEAQ (reference sequence). The trim removed 5 bases at V and 7 bases at J, leaving 10 bases unmatched. CDR3 sequence reads: CASSVGTGIGEQYF. CDR3 sequence (DNA): TGTGCCAGCAGCGTAGGGACAGGCATAGGGGAGCAGTACTTC.

The sample holds many counts of this clonotype. The chain carries TRBV28 and TRBJ1-1; TRBD1 matches at 9 bases. Germline V gives CDR1 MDHEN, CDR2 SYDVKM. The CDR3 consists of 13 residues. J was trimmed by 5 bases and V by 6 bases; bases with no gene match: 4. Written as DNA, the CDR3 is TGTGCCAGCAGAACAGGGGGCGATACTGAAGCTTTCTTT. It codes for CASRTGGDTEAFF.

This clonotype was recorded at least ten times. The chain recombines TRBV6-2 or TRBV6-3 with TRBJ2-1; no firm D call. Trimming removed 8 bases at V and 7 bases at J, with 12 bases between. Germline loops: CDR1 MNHEY, CDR2 SVGEGT. This CDR3 region has 12 residues. CDR3: CASSGPRNEQFF. The CDR3 DNA is TGTGCCAGCTCCGGGCCTCGAAATGAGCAGTTCTTC.

In DNA form, the CDR3 reads TGCGCCAGCAGTGACGGAGGGAACACTGAAGCTTTCTTT. Translated: CASSDGGNTEAFF. This chain joins TRBV10-2 and TRBJ1-1; D remains unclear. This CDR3 has 13 residues. Germline V CDR1 and CDR2: WSHSY, SAAADI. Trimming took off 3 bases at V and 1 base at J, with 6 bases between the two ends.

In this sample, this clonotype turned up many times. The rearrangement joins TRBV7-3 to TRBJ2-3; TRBD1 matches at 9 bases. The CDR3 covers 16 residues. Germline V CDR1 and CDR2: SGHTA, FQGTGA. Trimming removed 4 bases from V and 2 bases from J; junction bases left unmatched: 7. DNA for the CDR3: TGTGCCAGCAGCTCAGGGACAGGGCACGTCACAGATACGCAGTATTTT. Translation: CASSSGTGHVTDTQYF.

There are many counts of this clonotype. This rearrangement joins TRBV3-1 to TRBJ2-7; D gene uncertain. Germline CDR1 and CDR2: LGHDT and YNNKEL (reference sequence). Deletions cut 1 base from V and 5 bases from J, with 6 bases between. The CDR3 extends over 12 amino acids. CDR3 nucleotides: TGTGCCAGCAGCCAAGTTGAGGACGAGCAGTACTTC. Protein: CASSQVEDEQYF.

This clonotype occurred many times. The rearrangement uses TRBV7-2 and TRBJ2-2; 10 nucleotides match TRBD2. Germline V CDR1 and CDR2: SGHTA, FQGNSA. The CDR3 has 15 amino acids. Trimming cost V 8 bases and J 7 bases; bases outside gene matches: 10. The CDR3 reads CASLRASGSHGELFF. Written as DNA, the CDR3 is TGTGCCAGCCTTAGGGCTAGCGGGAGTCACGGGGAGCTGTTTTTT.

This clonotype was recorded many times. The gene calls are TRBV7-9 and TRBJ2-5, with D unresolved. V gave up 11 bases and J gave up 5 bases, with 12 bases separating them. The germline gives CDR1 SEHNR, CDR2 FQNEAQ (reference sequence). The CDR3 length is 11 residues. CDR3 nucleotide sequence: TGTGCCGGTGTCGCCCGGGAGACCCAGTACTTC. It codes for CAGVARETQYF.

This clonotype was observed at least ten times. CDR3 sequence: CSVERVGGVGAFF. In nucleotides, the CDR3 is TGCAGCGTTGAAAGAGTCGGGGGGGTCGGGGCTTTCTTT. The chain joins TRBV29-1 to TRBJ1-1; D may be TRBD1 (5 bases). CDR1 is SQVTM and CDR2 is ANQGSEA in the germline V gene. The CDR3 is 13 amino acids. Trimming cost V 2 bases and J 11 bases, with 18 bases left between them.

This clonotype has a count of ten or more. The V gene is TRBV2, the J gene TRBJ2-7; 9 nucleotides match TRBD1. CDR3 length: 12 amino acids. Germline V lookup: CDR1 SNHLY, CDR2 FYNNEI. V was pared by 2 bases and J by 12 bases, with 5 bases of the junction left unmatched. Written as DNA, the CDR3 is TGTGCCAGCAGTGAACCCACAGGGGGCGGGTACTTC. It codes for CASSEPTGGGYF. Complete variable domain (other parts from reference TRBV2 and TRBJ2-7): EPEVTQTPSHQVTQMGQEVILRCVPISNHLYFYWYRQILGQKVEFLVSFYNNEISEKSEIFDDQFSVERPDGSNFTLKIRSTKLEDSAMYFCASSEPTGGGYFGPGTRLTVT.

This clonotype came up many times. The V and J genes are TRBV20-1 and TRBJ1-5, with D uncertain. Germline V lookup: CDR1 DFQATT, CDR2 SNEGSKA (reference sequence). This CDR3 region has 13 residues. V was trimmed by 4 bases and J by 4 bases, leaving 11 bases between them. CDR3 in amino acids: CSATPTGNQPQHF. In DNA form, the CDR3 reads TGCAGTGCTACCCCGACTGGGAATCAGCCCCAGCATTTT.

This clonotype was counted at least ten times. This sequence joins TRBV5-1 and TRBJ2-3; D might be TRBD2 (5 bases). The CDR3 consists of 13 residues. Germline CDR1 reads SGHRS; CDR2 reads YFSETQ. Trimming cost V 3 bases and J 2 bases, with 7 bases left between them. The chain's CDR3 is CASSSGSTDTQYF. In nucleotides, the CDR3 is TGCGCCAGCAGCTCGGGGTCCACAGATACGCAGTATTTT. Full variable domain (rest looked up from reference TRBV5-1 and TRBJ2-3): KAGVTQTPRYLIKTRGQQVTLSCSPISGHRSVSWYQQTPGQGLQFLFEYFSETQRNKGNFPGRFSGRQFSNSRSEMNVSTLELGDSALYLCASSSGSTDTQYFGPGTRLTVL.

This clonotype occurred many times. The chain couples TRBV20-1 to TRBJ2-1, with 9 bases that match TRBD2. This CDR3 comprises 16 residues. The J segment lost 0 bases and the V segment lost 1 base, leaving 4 bases of the junction unmatched. CDR1 is DFQATT, CDR2 SNEGSKA, per germline (reference sequence). For the CDR3, the DNA is TGCAGTGCTAGAGGACTAGCGGCGAACTCCTACAATGAGCAGTTCTTC. Translation: CSARGLAANSYNEQFF.

This clonotype was seen at least ten times. The CDR3 loop reads CSANPPGLFEQFF. CDR3 DNA: TGCAGTGCTAATCCACCAGGGCTTTTCGAGCAGTTCTTC. V usage is TRBV20-1 and J usage is TRBJ2-1; D may be TRBD1 (5 bases). Looked up from germline, CDR1 is DFQATT and CDR2 is SNEGSKA (reference sequence). CDR3 length: 13 residues. The germline V and J ends were trimmed by 4 bases and 10 bases, with 17 bases remaining between them.

This clonotype occurred many times. The rearrangement uses TRBV29-1 and TRBJ2-3; D gene unclear. The V gene lost 6 bases and the J gene lost 6 bases, with 7 bases spanning the gap. Germline CDR1 is SQVTM and CDR2 is ANQGSEA. The CDR3 spans 10 residues. The CDR3 protein is CSVDQDTQYF. CDR3 in DNA: TGCAGCGTCGACCAGGATACGCAGTATTTT.

This clonotype was picked up many times. J is TRBJ2-3 and V is TRBV24-1; no clear D. The CDR3 has 15 amino acids. Trimming cost V 3 bases and J 4 bases, with 13 bases left between them. Looked up from germline, CDR1 is KGHDR and CDR2 is SFDVKD. CDR3 loop: CATSDVGSRADTQYF. Written as DNA, the CDR3 is TGTGCCACCAGTGATGTCGGCTCTCGGGCAGATACGCAGTATTTT.

The table lists this clonotype with many counts. The chain is built from TRBV12-3 or TRBV12-4 and TRBJ1-5; 8 bases are a match to TRBD1. V trimming: 2 bases; J trimming: 5 bases; junction bases outside the gene matches: 5. There are 15 residues in the CDR3. The CDR3 region is CASSLRDRSYQPQHF. CDR3 DNA sequence: TGTGCCAGCAGTTTAAGGGACAGGAGCTATCAGCCCCAGCATTTT.

This clonotype was observed many times. This chain joins TRBV20-1 and TRBJ2-7, with D perhaps matching TRBD1 (5 bases). The CDR3 contains 15 residues. Trimming left V 0 bases short and J 3 bases short, with 15 bases between. In germline, CDR1 is DFQATT, CDR2 SNEGSKA (reference sequence). This CDR3 is CSARDYRQGGYEQYF. In nucleotides, the CDR3 is TGCAGTGCTAGAGATTACCGGCAGGGTGGCTACGAGCAGTACTTC.